A single sample gave rise to the 2 T cell receptor beta chains below, sequenced in a study of blood T cells in healthy people across ages. It was with a sample-barcoded 5' primer and a J-beta primer mix that a second PCR of roughly 7 to 12 cycles was run. TCRdb reprocessed the 5' RACE reads via MiXCR and lists one record per CDR3 protein. Of about 1.7 million distinct CDR3 sequences in the sample, 25% to 30% are singletons; the top ten hold roughly 8%. Sequencing was carried out using blood. Receptors originate from a woman under 40 in good health.

The chain links TRBV5-1 to TRBJ2-1; 13 nucleotides match TRBD2. J lost 6 bases, V lost 7 bases, and 4 bases had no gene match. CDR1 SGHRS and CDR2 YFSETQ come from the germline V gene. CDR3 length: 14 residues. CDR3 sequence (DNA): TGCGCCAGCGGGTGGACTAGCGGGGGCAATGAGCAGTTCTTC. Its translation is CASGWTSGGNEQFF.

This clonotype came up many times. The chain is built from TRBV20-1 and TRBJ2-1; TRBD2 matches 8 bases. V gave up 1 base and J gave up 4 bases; unmatched junction bases: 9. Looked up from germline, CDR1 is DFQATT and CDR2 is SNEGSKA (reference sequence). The CDR3 is 16 amino acids. The CDR3 nucleotides are TGCAGTGCTAGAGTGAGGAGCGGGAGATTATACAATGAGCAGTTCTTC. This sequence encodes CSARVRSGRLYNEQFF.